A selection of T cell receptor beta chains follows, all from one sample in a study of cytomegalovirus exposure and HLA in healthy donors. The protocol was immunoSEQ multiplex PCR, while the TCRdb copy is restricted to in-frame clones and leaves out a portion. Here the sample spans more than 80,000 clones, about four fifths being singletons. Sequenced sample: PBMCs. The source of these receptors is a man between 18 and 29 years old in good health and CMV-seropositive. CDR3s include the opening cysteine and the closing phenylalanine or tryptophan. D genes are given only for firm matches. Size is omitted from some rows. Given values are once, few, many or a class for expanded clones.

J | V | D | size | DNA | CDR3
TRBJ2-3 | TRBV9 | - | - | TGTGCCAGCAGCCCTGGCTCAGATACGCAGTATTTT | CASSPGSDTQYF
TRBJ2-7 | TRBV28 | TRBD1 | - | TGTGCCAGCAGACGTCAGGGGGCGCCCAACGAGCAGTACTTC | CASRRQGAPNEQYF
TRBJ1-1 | TRBV2 | - | - | TGTGCCAGGAAAGATTGGGCTTGGGACACTGAAGCTTTCTTT | CARKDWAWDTEAFF
TRBJ2-7 | TRBV27 | - | - | TGTGCCAGCAGTCCGAGGGAGAGCTCCTACGAGCAGTACTTC | CASSPRESSYEQYF
TRBJ1-5 | TRBV6-5 | - | few | TGTGCCAGCAGTTACTCGAGGGCTCAGCCCCAGCATTTT | CASSYSRAQPQHF
TRBJ2-2 | TRBV19 | - | - | TGTGCCAGTAGTATCTCCACCGGGGAGCTGTTTTTT | CASSISTGELFF
TRBJ1-1 | TRBV9 | TRBD1 | - | TGTGCCAGCCGAGCAGGGGGCTCTGGCACTGAAGCTTTCTTT | CASRAGGSGTEAFF
TRBJ2-2 | TRBV25-1 | TRBD1 | few | TGTGCCAGCAGTGAACCAGGGGGCGGCGGCACCGGGGAGCTGTTTTTT | CASSEPGGGGTGELFF
TRBJ1-2 | TRBV6-5 | - | - | TGTGCCAGCAGTTTGGAGGCTGACGGGGGGTTGTATGGCTACACCTTC | CASSLEADGGLYGYTF
TRBJ2-7 | TRBV7-8 | - | few | TGTGCCAGCAGCCCCCCCCTGCGGGGAGGTCGCGAGGAGCAGTACTTC | CASSPPLRGGREEQYF
TRBJ1-2 | TRBV29-1 | TRBD1 | - | TGCAGCGTACGCAGGGGGCGCAACTATGGCTACACCTTC | CSVRRGRNYGYTF
TRBJ2-4 | TRBV6-5 | - | - | TGTGCCAGCAGTTACGATTCTGGAGGAAACATTCAGTACTTC | CASSYDSGGNIQYF
TRBJ2-7 | TRBV9 | TRBD1 | - | TGTGCCAGCAGCCCCAGACAGGGTTACGAGCAGTACTTC | CASSPRQGYEQYF
TRBJ2-3 | TRBV18 | TRBD1 | few | TGTGCCAGCTCACCCCGGGACAGGCCCACAGATACGCAGTATTTT | CASSPRDRPTDTQYF
TRBJ1-1 | TRBV6-5 | TRBD1 | - | TGTGCCAGCACCTGGGCAGGACAGGGAGCAGCTTTCTTT | CASTWAGQGAAFF
TRBJ1-2 | TRBV9 | - | - | TGTGCCAGCAGGACCGAGGCTAGCTATGGCTACACCTTC | CASRTEASYGYTF
TRBJ2-1 | TRBV29-1 | TRBD1 | - | TGCAGCGTTGAGGGAGGACAGGGGGCCTTGAAGCAGTTCTTC | CSVEGGQGALKQFF
TRBJ2-3 | TRBV2 | TRBD2 | - | TGTGCCAGCACTAGCGGCTACACAGATACGCAGTATTTT | CASTSGYTDTQYF
TRBJ2-1 | TRBV19 | - | - | TGTGCCAGTAGTATAGAGGACAGCCTCGGTGAGCAGTTCTTC | CASSIEDSLGEQFF
TRBJ1-1 | TRBV18 | TRBD1 | - | TGTGCCAGCTCACACGGACAGGGGAACACTGAAGCTTTCTTT | CASSHGQGNTEAFF
TRBJ1-5 | TRBV6-1 | - | - | TGTGCCAGCAGCTCCAGCGCGAGCAATCAGCCCCAGCATTTT | CASSSSASNQPQHF
TRBJ2-7 | TRBV4-2 | TRBD1 | - | TGTGCCAGCAGCAGCAGGGGGCCAGACGAGCAGTACTTC | CASSSRGPDEQYF
TRBJ2-3 | TRBV29-1 | - | once | TGCAGCGTTGAGGCCCTCTCAACAGGTCCCGGAGATACGCAGTATTTT | CSVEALSTGPGDTQYF
TRBJ2-3 | TRBV7-9 | TRBD2 | - | TGTGCCAGCAGCTCGGGACTAGCGGGAAGATACACAGATACGCAGTATTTT | CASSSGLAGRYTDTQYF
TRBJ1-2 | TRBV19 | TRBD1 | - | TGTGCCAGTAGTTCAGGGGGCCGTTACACCTTC | CASSSGGRYTF